A selection of T cell receptor beta chains follows, all from one sample in a study of glioma-infiltrating T cells. TCRdb used MiXCR to reprocess the multiplex PCR reads, holding one entry per CDR3 protein. The data hold about 180,000 distinct CDR3 sequences, with roughly two fifths observed a single time. What was sequenced was glioma tissue, nonneoplastic brain tissue, or PBMCs (not recorded which). Every receptor here comes from a human donor with low-grade glioma or glioblastoma, undergoing nonglioma brain surgery, or in good health (not recorded which). Each CDR3 is given with its conserved first and last residue.

TRBV28 CASSSRTGWAEMYF
TRBV20-1 CSASRGTNEAFF
TRBV20-1 CSASGAAGTYEQYF
TRBV7-9 CASSVQWGYTF
TRBV28 CATQGAIYNGQFF
TRBV27 CASSLGGKYNSPLHF
TRBV6-2/TRBV6-3 CASSWVPSYEQYF
TRBV12-3/TRBV12-4 CATLSTAGNTIYF
TRBV24-1 CATSDSGNYNEQFF
TRBV6-6 CASSYRTNNEQFF
TRBV7-6 CASSLIWKETQYF
TRBV28 CASSLPDRGLYNEQFF
TRBV28 CDSRPDTNINQPQHF
TRBV29-1 CSVKGVEKLFF
TRBV28 CASSTSTFSYEQYF
TRBV27 CASSPSSYDQYF
TRBV20-1 CSAIRTSRSTSADTQYF
TRBV6-1 CASSGTSGTYNEQFF
TRBV4-1 CASSQEGTGNYEQYF
TRBV7-9 CASSLWSGTGELFF
TRBV12-3/TRBV12-4 CASSLISDEQFF
TRBV11-1 CASSRKSSQVYEQFF
TRBV28 CASRANNKQYF